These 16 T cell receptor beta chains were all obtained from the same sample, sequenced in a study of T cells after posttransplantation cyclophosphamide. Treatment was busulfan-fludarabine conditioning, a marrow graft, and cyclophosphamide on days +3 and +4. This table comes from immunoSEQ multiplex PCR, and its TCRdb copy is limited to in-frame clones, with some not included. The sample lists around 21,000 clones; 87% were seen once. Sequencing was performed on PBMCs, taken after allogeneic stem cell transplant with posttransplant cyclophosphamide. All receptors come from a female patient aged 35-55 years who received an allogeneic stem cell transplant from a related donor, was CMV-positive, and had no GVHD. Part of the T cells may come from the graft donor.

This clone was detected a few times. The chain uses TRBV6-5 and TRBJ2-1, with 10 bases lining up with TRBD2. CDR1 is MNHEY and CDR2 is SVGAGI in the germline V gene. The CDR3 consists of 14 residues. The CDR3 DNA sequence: TGTGCGACCCGGACTAGCGGAGCCTACAATGAGCAGTTCTTC. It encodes CATRTSGAYNEQFF.

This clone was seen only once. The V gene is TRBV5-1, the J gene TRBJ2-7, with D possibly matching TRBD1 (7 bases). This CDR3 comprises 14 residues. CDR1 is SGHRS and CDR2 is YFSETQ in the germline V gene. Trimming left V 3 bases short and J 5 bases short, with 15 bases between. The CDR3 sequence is CASSSAQGGHEQYF. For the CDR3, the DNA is TGCGCCAGCAGCTCGGCCCAGGGGGGTCACGAGCAGTACTTC. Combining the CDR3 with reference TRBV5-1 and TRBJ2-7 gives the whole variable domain KAGVTQTPRYLIKTRGQQVTLSCSPISGHRSVSWYQQTPGQGLQFLFEYFSETQRNKGNFPGRFSGRQFSNSRSEMNVSTLELGDSALYLCASSSAQGGHEQYFGPGTRLTVT.

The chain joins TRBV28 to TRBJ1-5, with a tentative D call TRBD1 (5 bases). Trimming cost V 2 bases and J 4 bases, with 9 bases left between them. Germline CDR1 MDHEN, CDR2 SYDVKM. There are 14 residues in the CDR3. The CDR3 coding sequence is TGTGCCAGCAGTTTAGCAGGGTCGAATCAGCCCCAGCATTTT. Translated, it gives CASSLAGSNQPQHF.

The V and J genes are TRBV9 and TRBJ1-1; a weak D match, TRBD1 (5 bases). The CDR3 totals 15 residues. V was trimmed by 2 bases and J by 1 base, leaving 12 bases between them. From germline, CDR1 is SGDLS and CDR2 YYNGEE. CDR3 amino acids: CASSVTDGGNTEAFF. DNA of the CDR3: TGTGCCAGCAGCGTCACGGACGGGGGGAACACTGAAGCTTTCTTT.

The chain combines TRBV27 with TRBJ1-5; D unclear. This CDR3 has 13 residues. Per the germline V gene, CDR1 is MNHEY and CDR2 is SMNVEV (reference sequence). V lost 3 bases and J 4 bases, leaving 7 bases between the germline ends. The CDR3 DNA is TGTGCCAGCAGTTTGAGGGATAATCAGCCCCAGCATTTT. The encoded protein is CASSLRDNQPQHF.

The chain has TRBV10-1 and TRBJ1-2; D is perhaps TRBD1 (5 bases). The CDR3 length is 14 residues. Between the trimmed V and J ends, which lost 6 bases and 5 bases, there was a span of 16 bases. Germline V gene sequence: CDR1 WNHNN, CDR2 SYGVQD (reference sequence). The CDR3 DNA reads TGCGCCAGCAGCGACGGACCGGGGGGGTATGGCTACACCTTC. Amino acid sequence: CASSDGPGGYGYTF.

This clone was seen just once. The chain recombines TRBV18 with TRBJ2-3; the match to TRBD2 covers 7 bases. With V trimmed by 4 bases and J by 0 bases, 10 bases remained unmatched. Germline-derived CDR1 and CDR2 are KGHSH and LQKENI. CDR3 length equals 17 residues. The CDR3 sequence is CASSLTPAGSSTDTQYF. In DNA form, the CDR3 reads TGTGCCAGCTCACTAACTCCAGCGGGAAGTAGCACAGATACGCAGTATTTT.

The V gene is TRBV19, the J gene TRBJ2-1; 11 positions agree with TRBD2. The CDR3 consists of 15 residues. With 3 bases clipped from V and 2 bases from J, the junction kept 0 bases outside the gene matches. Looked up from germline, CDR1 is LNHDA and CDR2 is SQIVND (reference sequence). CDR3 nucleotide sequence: TGTGCCAGTAGTATGGGACTAGCGGCCTACAATGAGCAGTTCTTC. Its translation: CASSMGLAAYNEQFF.

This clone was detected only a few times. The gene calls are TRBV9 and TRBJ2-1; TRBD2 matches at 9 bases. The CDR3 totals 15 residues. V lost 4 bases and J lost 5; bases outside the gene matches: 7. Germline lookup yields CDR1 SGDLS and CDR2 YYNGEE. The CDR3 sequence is CASSLSGSKNNEQFF. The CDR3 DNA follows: TGTGCCAGCAGCCTTAGCGGGAGTAAAAACAATGAGCAGTTCTTC. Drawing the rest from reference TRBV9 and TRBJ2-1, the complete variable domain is DSGVTQTPKHLITATGQRVTLRCSPRSGDLSVYWYQQSLDQGLQFLIQYYNGEERAKGNILERFSAQQFPDLHSELNLSSLELGDSALYFCASSLSGSKNNEQFFGPGTRLTVL.

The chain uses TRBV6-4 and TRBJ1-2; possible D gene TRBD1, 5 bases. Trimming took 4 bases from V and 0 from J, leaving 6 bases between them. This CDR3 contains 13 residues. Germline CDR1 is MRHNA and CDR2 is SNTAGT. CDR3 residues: CASSATANYGYTF. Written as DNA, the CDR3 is TGTGCCAGCAGTGCGACAGCTAACTATGGCTACACCTTC.

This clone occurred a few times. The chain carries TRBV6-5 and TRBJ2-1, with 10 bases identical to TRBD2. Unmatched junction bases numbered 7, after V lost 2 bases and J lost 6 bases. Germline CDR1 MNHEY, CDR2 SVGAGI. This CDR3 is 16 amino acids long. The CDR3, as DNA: TGTGCCAGCAGTTACAACCGACTAGCGGGCCTCAATGAGCAGTTCTTC. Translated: CASSYNRLAGLNEQFF.

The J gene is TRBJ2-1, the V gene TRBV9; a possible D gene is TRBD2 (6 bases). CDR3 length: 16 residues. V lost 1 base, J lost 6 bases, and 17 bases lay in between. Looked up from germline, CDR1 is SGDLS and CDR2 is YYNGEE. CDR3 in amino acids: CASSVPRTEGGNEQFF. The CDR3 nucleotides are TGTGCCAGCAGCGTACCCCGGACGGAGGGCGGCAATGAGCAGTTCTTC.

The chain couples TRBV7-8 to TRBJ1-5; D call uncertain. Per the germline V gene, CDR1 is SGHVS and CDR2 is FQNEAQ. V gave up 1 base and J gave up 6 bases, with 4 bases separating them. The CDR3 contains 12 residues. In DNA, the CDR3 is TGTGCCAGCAGCTTAGGAGGTCAGCCCCAGCATTTT. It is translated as CASSLGGQPQHF.

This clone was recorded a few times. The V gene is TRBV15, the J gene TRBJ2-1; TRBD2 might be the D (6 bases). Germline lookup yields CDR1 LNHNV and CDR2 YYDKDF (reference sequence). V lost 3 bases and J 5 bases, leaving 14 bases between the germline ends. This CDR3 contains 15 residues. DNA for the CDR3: TGTGCCACCAGCAGGGGGACTCTAACCGACAATGAGCAGTTCTTC. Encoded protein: CATSRGTLTDNEQFF.

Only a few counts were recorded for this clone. CDR3 protein: CASSGALGTSGRAWEQYF. CDR3 coding DNA: TGTGCCAGCAGCGGAGCGCTAGGGACTAGCGGGAGGGCGTGGGAGCAGTACTTC. The V gene is TRBV9, the J gene TRBJ2-7, with 16 bases matching TRBD2. Trimming removed 3 bases from V and 7 bases from J; junction bases left unmatched: 13. This CDR3 comprises 18 residues. Germline lookup yields CDR1 SGDLS and CDR2 YYNGEE.

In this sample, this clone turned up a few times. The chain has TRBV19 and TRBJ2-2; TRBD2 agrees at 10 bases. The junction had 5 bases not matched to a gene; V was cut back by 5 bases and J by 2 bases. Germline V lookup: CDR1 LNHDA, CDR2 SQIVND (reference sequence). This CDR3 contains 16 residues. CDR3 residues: CASSPWTSGNTGELFF. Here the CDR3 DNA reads TGTGCCAGTAGTCCTTGGACTAGCGGAAACACCGGGGAGCTGTTTTTT.